This T cell receptor beta chain was obtained from a study of shared clonotypes between healthy human individuals. The V and J ends lost 4 bases and 9 bases, in that order; junction bases with no gene match: 14. CDR3 length equals 16 residues. Germline V CDR1 and CDR2: SGHRS, YFSETQ. Repertoires were generated with immunoSEQ multiplex PCR, while TCRdb's copy carries only in-frame clones and drops some. The sample lists millions of clones, more than 80% occurring once. The chain uses TRBV5-1 and TRBJ2-3, with TRBD1 matching over 10 bases. The TCR originated in a man aged 18 to 30 in good health. Material for sequencing was naive CD4+ T cells sorted from blood. The sample's subset: CD45RA+ positively selected. The CDR3 here is CASSTTPGQGPSTQYF. Here the CDR3 DNA reads TGCGCCAGCAGCACAACTCCGGGACAGGGGCCCTCGACGCAGTATTTT.